These 31 T cell receptor beta chains originate from one sample sequenced in a study of graft-versus-host responses after intestinal transplantation. Sequenced by immunoSEQ multiplex PCR; TCRdb stores in-frame clones only, minus some. The sample includes under 95,000 clones, approximately 90% seen only once; the top ten take roughly 0.3%. For these TCRs, the target antigens are not known. The specimen was unstimulated CD4+ T cells sorted from spleen or lymph node cells, collected before transplant. The receptors come from a human donor who was the organ donor for an intestinal transplant.

The V and J genes are TRBV6-5 and TRBJ1-1, with 7 bases matching TRBD1. This CDR3 has 13 amino acids. V shed 4 bases, J shed 3 bases, and the junction held 2 bases outside the gene matches. CDR1 and CDR2 from the germline V gene are MNHEY and SVGAGI. The CDR3 DNA reads TGTGCCAGCAGTTCGACAGGGCACACTGAAGCTTTCTTT. This translates into CASSSTGHTEAFF.

The chain is built from TRBV5-1 and TRBJ2-3; maybe TRBD2 (6 bases). Germline V CDR1 and CDR2: SGHRS, YFSETQ. Between the trimmed V and J ends, which lost 4 bases and 0 bases, there was a span of 9 bases. This CDR3 has 14 amino acids. CDR3 residues: CASSGRSSTDTQYF. CDR3 DNA sequence: TGCGCCAGCAGCGGGAGGAGCAGCACAGATACGCAGTATTTT.

The V call is TRBV2, the J call TRBJ1-1, with D uncertain. Trimming cost V 1 base and J 1 base, with 4 bases left between them. In germline, CDR1 is SNHLY, CDR2 FYNNEI. The CDR3 length is 13 residues. The CDR3 is CASSEEANTEAFF. The CDR3 bases are TGTGCCAGCAGTGAAGAAGCGAACACTGAAGCTTTCTTT.

The chain uses TRBV27 and TRBJ2-7, with TRBD2 matching 12 bases. J was trimmed by 6 bases and V by 1 base; bases with no gene match: 7. Germline V lookup: CDR1 MNHEY, CDR2 SMNVEV (reference sequence). The CDR3 extends over 16 amino acids. For the CDR3, the DNA is TGTGCCAGCAGTTTATGGTCGACTAGCGGGAGTCGCGAGCAGTACTTC. Translated, it gives CASSLWSTSGSREQYF.

This clone occurred a few times. The V and J genes are TRBV6-1 and TRBJ2-7; 7 nucleotides agree with TRBD1. The CDR3 is 16 residues long. J lost 1 base, V lost 2 bases, and 8 bases had no gene match. Germline loops: CDR1 MNHNS, CDR2 SASEGT. CDR3 DNA sequence: TGTGCCAGCAGTGAACATTCGCAGGGGGTATCCTACGAGCAGTACTTC. Residues: CASSEHSQGVSYEQYF.

The chain carries TRBV18 and TRBJ2-5; no clear D. The length of the CDR3 is 13 residues. The V end was cut by 3 bases, the J end by 2 bases, with 7 bases between. Looked up from germline, CDR1 is KGHSH and CDR2 is LQKENI. CDR3 sequence reads: CASSPVPQETQYF. As DNA, the CDR3 is TGTGCCAGCTCACCTGTCCCTCAAGAGACCCAGTACTTC.

The CDR3 loop reads CASNRENNSPLHF. The CDR3 nucleotides are TGTGCCAGCAACAGGGAGAATAATTCACCCCTCCACTTT. The chain couples TRBV9 to TRBJ1-6; weak D call: TRBD1 (6 bases). V gave up 6 bases and J gave up 5 bases, with 9 bases separating them. The CDR3 is 13 amino acids. Germline loops: CDR1 SGDLS, CDR2 YYNGEE.

The rearrangement links TRBV19 to TRBJ1-3; D is undetermined. In germline, CDR1 is LNHDA, CDR2 SQIVND (reference sequence). The CDR3 length is 12 residues. The germline V and J ends were trimmed by 6 bases and 2 bases, with 5 bases remaining between them. The CDR3 loop reads CASRSPGNTIYF. CDR3 nucleotides: TGTGCCAGTAGGAGCCCTGGAAACACCATATATTTT.

This rearrangement joins TRBV10-3 to TRBJ2-1; 9 bases align to TRBD1. Per germline, CDR1 ENHRY and CDR2 SYGVKD. Unmatched junction bases numbered 8, after V lost 11 bases and J lost 6 bases. This CDR3 contains 13 residues. CDR3 in amino acids: CASRDRVSNEQFF. CDR3 DNA: TGTGCCTCACGGGACAGGGTTTCCAATGAGCAGTTCTTC.

The rearrangement links TRBV11-2 to TRBJ2-3; no clear D. Trimming took 1 base from V and 3 from J, leaving 11 bases between them. Looked up from germline, CDR1 is SGHAT and CDR2 is FQNNGV. The CDR3 runs to 15 residues. CDR3 protein: CASSLVHVTTDTQYF. As DNA, the CDR3 is TGTGCCAGCAGCTTAGTGCACGTGACAACAGATACGCAGTATTTT.

The chain uses TRBV27 and TRBJ1-5, with 9 bases matching TRBD1. The CDR3 length is 15 residues. Germline CDR1 MNHEY, CDR2 SMNVEV (reference sequence). The V and J ends lost 6 bases and 10 bases, in that order; junction bases with no gene match: 13. CDR3: CASREGQGRFLPQHF. Here the CDR3 DNA reads TGTGCCAGCAGAGAGGGACAGGGCAGGTTCTTACCCCAGCATTTT.

The CDR3 sequence is CASSPQYGTGSETQYF. The CDR3 bases are TGTGCCAGCTCACCACAATACGGGACAGGCTCCGAGACCCAGTACTTC. V and J are TRBV18 and TRBJ2-5; 8 nucleotides line up with TRBD1. Losses at the gene ends were 1 base for V and 5 bases for J; bases not matched to a gene: 9. Germline-derived CDR1 and CDR2 are KGHSH and LQKENI. The CDR3 is 16 residues long.

The J gene is TRBJ2-2, the V gene TRBV5-4; the match to TRBD2 covers 9 bases. Unmatched junction bases numbered 6, after V lost 1 base and J lost 11 bases. The CDR3 contains 14 residues. CDR1 SGHNT and CDR2 YYREEE come from the germline V gene (reference sequence). Here the CDR3 DNA reads TGTGCCAGCAGCTTGAGTCTAGCGGGGACAGAGCTGTTTTTT. It translates to CASSLSLAGTELFF.

The rearrangement uses TRBV29-1 and TRBJ2-2; a possible D gene is TRBD2 (6 bases). Germline-derived CDR1 and CDR2 are SQVTM and ANQGSEA. The V end lost 4 bases, the J end lost 1 base, and 13 bases lay between the germline ends. The CDR3 runs 15 residues. CDR3 DNA: TGCAGCGTTGGGTGGGAGGCCATGAACACCGGGGAGCTGTTTTTT. Its protein product is CSVGWEAMNTGELFF.

This chain links TRBV18 with TRBJ1-1; D may be TRBD1 (5 bases). The V gene lost 3 bases and the J gene lost 1 base, with 9 bases spanning the gap. This CDR3 is 14 amino acids long. The germline V gene encodes CDR1 KGHSH and CDR2 LQKENI. This chain's CDR3 is CASSPRGENTEAFF. The DNA of the CDR3 is TGTGCCAGCTCACCCCGGGGGGAGAACACTGAAGCTTTCTTT.

CDR3 sequence reads: CASSSERGYTF. CDR3 in DNA: TGTGCCAGTAGTTCTGAGAGAGGCTACACCTTC. The chain joins TRBV19 to TRBJ1-2; D is unresolved. Germline assignment: CDR1 LNHDA and CDR2 SQIVND (reference sequence). CDR3 length: 11 amino acids. V lost 5 bases, J lost 8 bases, and 9 bases lay in between.

In its sample, this clone was seen once. The chain employs TRBV7-3 and TRBJ1-3, with 10 bases lining up with TRBD1. The CDR3 runs to 17 residues. V dropped 0 bases and J dropped 2; count of bases not matched to a gene: 4. The germline V gene has CDR1 SGHTA and CDR2 FQGTGA. The CDR3 DNA is TGTGCCAGCAGCTTAACTGGGACAGGGGACCCTGGAAACACCATATATTTT. Encoded protein: CASSLTGTGDPGNTIYF.

The genes are TRBV11-2 and TRBJ1-1; the D is unclear. The V end was cut by 2 bases, the J end by 5 bases, with 15 bases between. CDR3 size: 15 residues. Germline V gives CDR1 SGHAT, CDR2 FQNNGV. The CDR3 reads CASSLTAGSRTEAFF. In nucleotides, the CDR3 is TGTGCCAGCAGCTTAACGGCAGGAAGCAGGACTGAAGCTTTCTTT.

This chain joins TRBV7-2 and TRBJ2-7, with 9 bases aligning to TRBD2. Per the germline V gene, CDR1 is SGHTA and CDR2 is FQGNSA. The CDR3 has 15 residues. With 4 bases clipped from V and 0 bases from J, the junction kept 4 bases outside the gene matches. CDR3 residues: CASSSLAGFSYEQYF. CDR3 nucleotide sequence: TGTGCCAGCAGCTCACTAGCGGGTTTCTCCTACGAGCAGTACTTC.

The chain couples TRBV15 to TRBJ2-1; a weak D match, TRBD2 (6 bases). The CDR3 totals 17 residues. Between the trimmed V and J ends, which lost 8 bases and 0 bases, there was a span of 20 bases. CDR1 and CDR2 (germline): LNHNV, YYDKDF (reference sequence). CDR3 region: CATSRVVAANSYNEQFF. The CDR3 nucleotides are TGTGCCACCTCCAGGGTGGTAGCGGCCAACTCCTACAATGAGCAGTTCTTC.

The J gene is TRBJ2-2, the V gene TRBV6-1; unclear D gene. The V and J ends lost 1 base and 6 bases respectively, with 9 bases between them. CDR3 size: 14 residues. The germline V gene encodes CDR1 MNHNS and CDR2 SASEGT. CDR3 sequence: CASSEEPPPGELFF. The CDR3, as DNA: TGTGCCAGCAGTGAAGAGCCCCCTCCCGGGGAGCTGTTTTTT.

The chain combines TRBV18 with TRBJ2-2; no definite D call. CDR1 and CDR2 (germline): KGHSH, LQKENI. V dropped 3 bases and J dropped 3 bases, with 14 bases sitting between them. CDR3 length: 16 residues. The CDR3 DNA sequence: TGTGCCAGCTCACCCTCCGCCCCGGGTCACACCGGGGAGCTGTTTTTT. It translates to CASSPSAPGHTGELFF.

This rearrangement joins TRBV6-5 to TRBJ2-3; 7 bases are a match to TRBD2. Germline loops: CDR1 MNHEY, CDR2 SVGAGI. The V gene end was trimmed by 0 bases and the J gene end by 1 base; junction bases not matched to a gene: 4. The CDR3 contains 16 residues. The DNA for the CDR3 is TGTGCCAGCAGTTACTCGAGCGGGACTCGCACAGATACGCAGTATTTT. Encoded protein: CASSYSSGTRTDTQYF.

The rearrangement links TRBV11-2 to TRBJ1-3; possibly TRBD1 for D (5 bases). In germline, CDR1 is SGHAT, CDR2 FQNNGV. Between the trimmed V and J ends, which lost 5 bases and 3 bases, there was a span of 17 bases. The CDR3 is 16 amino acids. The CDR3 region is CASSRTGGYDGNTIYF. DNA for the CDR3: TGTGCCAGCAGCCGGACGGGGGGGTACGATGGAAACACCATATATTTT.

The chain is built from TRBV7-2 and TRBJ1-1, with a tentative D call TRBD1 (6 bases). V gave up 2 bases and J gave up 10 bases, with 14 bases separating them. CDR3 size: 13 residues. Germline loops: CDR1 SGHTA, CDR2 FQGNSA. The CDR3 reads CASSLRAGALAFF. The CDR3 DNA sequence: TGTGCCAGCAGCTTAAGGGCGGGGGCCTTAGCTTTCTTT. Full variable domain (missing parts from reference TRBV7-2 and TRBJ1-1): GAGVSQSPSNKVTEKGKDVELRCDPISGHTALYWYRQSLGQGLEFLIYFQGNSAPDKSGLPSDRFSAERTGGSVSTLTIQRTQQEDSAVYLCASSLRAGALAFFGQGTRLTVV.

The rearrangement joins TRBV14 to TRBJ1-1; D gene ambiguous. V shed 2 bases and J shed 1 base, with 5 bases lying between them. The CDR3 runs 13 residues. Germline V CDR1 and CDR2: SGHDN, FVKESK. CDR3 in DNA: TGTGCCAGCAGCCAACAGGCGAACACTGAAGCTTTCTTT. Protein sequence: CASSQQANTEAFF.

This sequence joins TRBV5-1 and TRBJ2-5, with D perhaps TRBD1 (6 bases). Deletions cut 3 bases from V and 4 bases from J, with 13 bases between. Germline V gene lookup returns CDR1 SGHRS and CDR2 YFSETQ. This CDR3 has 14 residues. In nucleotides, the CDR3 is TGCGCCAGCAGCTGGGGGCTTCCGGGAGAGACCCAGTACTTC. Its protein is CASSWGLPGETQYF.

CDR3 protein: CASAIRLGPAFF. The CDR3 region has the DNA TGTGCCAGTGCTATCCGGCTGGGGCCAGCTTTCTTT. The chain joins TRBV19 to TRBJ1-1, with D perhaps matching TRBD1 (5 bases). The CDR3 is made up of 12 amino acids. The germline CDR1 and CDR2 sequences are LNHDA and SQIVND (reference sequence). V gave up 8 bases and J gave up 10 bases, with 17 bases separating them.

This chain joins TRBV7-9 and TRBJ1-1; D call uncertain. Germline CDR1 SEHNR, CDR2 FQNEAQ (reference sequence). V was trimmed by 1 base and J by 7 bases, leaving 19 bases between them. This CDR3 spans 16 amino acids. The CDR3, as DNA: TGTGCCAGCAGCTTAGAGTTCTGGGAGATCCGGCTTGAAGCTTTCTTT. Translated: CASSLEFWEIRLEAFF. The whole variable domain, remainder taken from reference TRBV7-9 and TRBJ1-1, is DTGVSQNPRHKITKRGQNVTFRCDPISEHNRLYWYRQTLGQGPEFLTYFQNEAQLEKSRLLSDRFSAERPKGSFSTLEIQRTEQGDSAMYLCASSLEFWEIRLEAFFGQGTRLTVV.

The gene calls are TRBV15 and TRBJ1-1; D might be TRBD1 (5 bases). V was clipped by 0 bases and J by 7 bases, with 9 bases between them. The CDR3 covers 13 residues. Germline V lookup: CDR1 LNHNV, CDR2 YYDKDF (reference sequence). CDR3 region: CATSRDLRGEAFF. As DNA, the CDR3 is TGTGCCACCAGCAGAGATTTAAGGGGTGAAGCTTTCTTT.

CDR3 loop: CASSLEASGHTDTQYF. CDR3 bases: TGTGCCAGCAGCTTAGAGGCTAGCGGACACACAGATACGCAGTATTTT. The chain has TRBV7-8 and TRBJ2-3, with TRBD2 identical over 7 bases. J lost 2 bases, V lost 1 base, and 6 bases had no gene match. The CDR3 extends over 16 amino acids. CDR1 is SGHVS and CDR2 is FQNEAQ in the germline V gene.